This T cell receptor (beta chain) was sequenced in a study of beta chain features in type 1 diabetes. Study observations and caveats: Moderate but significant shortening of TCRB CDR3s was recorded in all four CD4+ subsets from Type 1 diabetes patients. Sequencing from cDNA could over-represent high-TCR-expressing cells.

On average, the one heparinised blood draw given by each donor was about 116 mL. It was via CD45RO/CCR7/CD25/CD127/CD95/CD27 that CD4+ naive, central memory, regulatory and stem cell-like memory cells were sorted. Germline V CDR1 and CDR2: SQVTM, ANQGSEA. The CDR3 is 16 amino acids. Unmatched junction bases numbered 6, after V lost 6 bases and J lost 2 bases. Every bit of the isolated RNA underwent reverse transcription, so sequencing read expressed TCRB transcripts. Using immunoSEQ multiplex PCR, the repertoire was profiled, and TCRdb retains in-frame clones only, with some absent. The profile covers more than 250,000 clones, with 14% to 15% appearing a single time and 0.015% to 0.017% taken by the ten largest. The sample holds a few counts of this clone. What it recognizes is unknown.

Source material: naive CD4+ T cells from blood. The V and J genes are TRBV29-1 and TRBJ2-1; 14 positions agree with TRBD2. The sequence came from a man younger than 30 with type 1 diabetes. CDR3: CSVLTSGGATYNEQFF. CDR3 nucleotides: TGCAGCGTCTTGACTAGCGGGGGGGCTACCTACAATGAGCAGTTCTTC.